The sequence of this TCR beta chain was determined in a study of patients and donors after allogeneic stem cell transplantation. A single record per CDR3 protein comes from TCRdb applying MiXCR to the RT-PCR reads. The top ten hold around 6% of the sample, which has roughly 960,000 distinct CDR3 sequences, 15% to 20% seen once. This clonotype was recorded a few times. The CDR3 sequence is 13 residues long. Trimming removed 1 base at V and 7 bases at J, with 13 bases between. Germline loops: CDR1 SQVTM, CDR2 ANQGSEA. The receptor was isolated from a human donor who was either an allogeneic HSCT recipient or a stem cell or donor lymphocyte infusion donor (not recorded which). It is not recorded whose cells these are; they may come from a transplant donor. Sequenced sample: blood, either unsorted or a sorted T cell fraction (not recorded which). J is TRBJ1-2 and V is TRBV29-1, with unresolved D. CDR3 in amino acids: CSVEGGRGIGYTF. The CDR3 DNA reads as TGCAGCGTTGAAGGGGGTCGGGGAATTGGCTACACCTTC.